Each of the 18 T cell receptor beta chains below was sequenced from the same sample in a study of cytomegalovirus exposure and HLA in healthy donors. The PCR made use of 60 Vbeta and 13 Jbeta primers. TCRdb keeps only in-frame clones here, not all; method: immunoSEQ multiplex PCR. The sample has approximately 150,000 clones; 72% are singletons. Sequencing input: PBMCs. The receptors originated from a human donor in good health.

The chain joins TRBV7-9 to TRBJ2-5; 7 nucleotides line up with TRBD1. This CDR3 comprises 14 residues. The germline CDR1 and CDR2 sequences are SEHNR and FQNEAQ (reference sequence). V gave up 2 bases and J gave up 4 bases; unmatched junction bases: 4. Here the CDR3 reads CASSLYPGGETQYF. For the CDR3, the DNA is TGTGCCAGCAGCTTATACCCAGGGGGAGAGACCCAGTACTTC.

The J gene is TRBJ1-5, the V gene TRBV30; 8 bases agree with TRBD1. J lost 2 bases, V lost 4 bases, and 1 base had no gene match. This CDR3 has 13 residues. Germline-derived CDR1 and CDR2 are GTSNPN and SVGIG (reference sequence). This chain's CDR3 is CAWTTGGNQPQHF. Written as DNA, the CDR3 is TGTGCCTGGACGACAGGGGGCAATCAGCCCCAGCATTTT.

This clone was seen a handful of times. The rearrangement links TRBV5-4 to TRBJ1-1, with D possibly matching TRBD1 (5 bases). The CDR3 has 15 residues. Trimming left V 3 bases short and J 1 base short, with 13 bases between. The germline V gene encodes CDR1 SGHNT and CDR2 YYREEE (reference sequence). CDR3 sequence: CASSSTRTRNTEAFF. The CDR3 DNA follows: TGTGCCAGCAGCTCCACCCGGACACGGAACACTGAAGCTTTCTTT.

In the case of this clone: One end of the junction is discordant with germline, which a read error may explain. The chain uses TRBV7-6 and TRBJ2-5; 7 nucleotides agree with TRBD2. The CDR3 is 15 residues long. The V gene's germline CDR1 is SGHVS and CDR2 FNYEAQ. DNA for the CDR3: TGTGCCAGCAGCTTAGGACGGGGGGTCCAAGGGACCCAGTACTTC. This translates into CASSLGRGVQGTQYF. The full variable domain, rest sourced from reference TRBV7-6 and TRBJ2-5, is GAGVSQSPRYKVTKRGQDVALRCDPISGHVSLYWYRQALGQGPEFLTYFNYEAQQDKSGLPNDRFSAERPEGSISTLTIQRTEQRDSAMYRCASSLGRGVQGTQYFGPGTRLLVL.

The CDR3 protein is CASGRTGGYGYTF. The CDR3 DNA follows: TGTGCTAGTGGACGAACAGGGGGCTATGGCTACACCTTC. V is TRBV12-5 and J is TRBJ1-2, with TRBD1 matching 8 bases. Germline V gives CDR1 LGHNT, CDR2 FRNRAP. CDR3 length equals 13 residues. Losses at the gene ends were 6 bases for V and 4 bases for J; bases not matched to a gene: 4.

The chain employs TRBV4-1 and TRBJ1-5; D is uncertain. This CDR3 has 14 amino acids. Germline V gene sequence: CDR1 MGHRA, CDR2 YSYEKL. The V end was cut by 0 bases, the J end by 7 bases, with 10 bases between. The CDR3, as DNA: TGCGCCAGCAGCCAAGAGAGAGCGGGACAGCCCCAGCATTTT. Its protein product is CASSQERAGQPQHF.

The chain has TRBV10-3 and TRBJ2-3; 10 nucleotides align to TRBD2. Germline CDR1 and CDR2: ENHRY and SYGVKD. J was trimmed by 3 bases and V by 6 bases; bases with no gene match: 6. CDR3 size: 15 residues. The CDR3 sequence is CAISENSGGTDTQYF. As DNA, the CDR3 is TGTGCCATCAGCGAAAATAGCGGGGGGACAGATACGCAGTATTTT.

CDR3 residues: CASSRTDSEYNSPLHF. The CDR3 DNA sequence: TGTGCCAGTAGTAGGACGGACAGCGAATATAATTCACCCCTCCACTTT. V is TRBV19 and J is TRBJ1-6, with D possibly being TRBD1 (6 bases). The germline gives CDR1 LNHDA, CDR2 SQIVND (reference sequence). Trimming pared 4 bases from V and 4 bases from J, leaving 14 bases between. The CDR3 spans 16 residues.

This rearrangement joins TRBV19 to TRBJ1-3; unclear D gene. V lost 6 bases and J 0 bases, leaving 9 bases between the germline ends. CDR1 LNHDA and CDR2 SQIVND come from the germline V gene (reference sequence). This CDR3 comprises 14 residues. CDR3 sequence: CASSRLSSGNTIYF. The CDR3 DNA sequence: TGTGCCAGTAGCAGGCTTTCCTCTGGAAACACCATATATTTT. Variable domain in full (rest from reference TRBV19 and TRBJ1-3): DGGITQSPKYLFRKEGQNVTLSCEQNLNHDAMYWYRQDPGQGLRLIYYSQIVNDFQKGDIAEGYSVSREKKESFPLTVTSAQKNPTAFYLCASSRLSSGNTIYFGEGSWLTVV.

The chain carries TRBV4-1 and TRBJ2-2; TRBD1 might be the D (5 bases). This CDR3 region has 17 residues. Germline V gene sequence: CDR1 MGHRA, CDR2 YSYEKL. With 1 base removed from V and 3 bases from J, the gap between germline ends came to 15 bases. CDR3 in DNA: TGCGCCAGCAGCCAAGCCAGGGCCAGGGTGGACACCGGGGAGCTGTTTTTT. It is translated as CASSQARARVDTGELFF.

The chain uses TRBV11-2 and TRBJ1-2, with 7 bases lining up with TRBD1. The CDR3 contains 15 residues. Germline V CDR1 and CDR2: SGHAT, FQNNGV. Trimming took 0 bases from V and 6 from J; bases not matched to a gene: 7. The CDR3 is CASSLDQGRGNGYTF. CDR3 nucleotides: TGTGCCAGCAGCTTAGATCAGGGCAGGGGGAATGGCTACACCTTC.

This rearrangement joins TRBV9 to TRBJ2-3, with TRBD1 matching 9 bases. Losses at the gene ends were 3 bases for V and 13 bases for J; bases not matched to a gene: 15. This CDR3 region has 15 residues. Germline lookup yields CDR1 SGDLS and CDR2 YYNGEE. CDR3 DNA sequence: TGTGCCAGCAGCGGAATTACGCCGGGACAGGGTAGCAAGTATTTT. It translates to CASSGITPGQGSKYF.

In DNA form, the CDR3 reads TGTGCCAGCAGTGAAGGGGCCAGGGGGGACTGTGGCTACACCTTC. It is translated as CASSEGARGDCGYTF. J is TRBJ1-2 and V is TRBV6-4, with 7 bases identical to TRBD1. CDR3 length: 15 amino acids. CDR1 and CDR2 (germline): MRHNA, SNTAGT. Germline trimming cut 3 bases from V and 7 bases from J; bases unmatched to any gene: 11.

V usage is TRBV18 and J usage is TRBJ1-2, with unresolved D. V gave up 3 bases and J gave up 5 bases, with 7 bases separating them. CDR3 length equals 12 residues. Germline-derived CDR1 and CDR2 are KGHSH and LQKENI. CDR3 in DNA: TGTGCCAGCTCACCGCGGAAGTATGGCTACACCTTC. This gives the protein CASSPRKYGYTF.

This clone came up a few times. J is TRBJ2-7 and V is TRBV19, with D unresolved. V was trimmed by 3 bases and J by 0 bases, leaving 9 bases between them. This CDR3 comprises 14 residues. CDR1 and CDR2 from the germline V gene are LNHDA and SQIVND (reference sequence). The DNA for the CDR3 is TGTGCCAGTAGTATTGACTGGAGCTCCTACGAGCAGTACTTC. Translating it yields CASSIDWSSYEQYF. Drawing the rest from reference TRBV19 and TRBJ2-7, the complete variable domain is DGGITQSPKYLFRKEGQNVTLSCEQNLNHDAMYWYRQDPGQGLRLIYYSQIVNDFQKGDIAEGYSVSREKKESFPLTVTSAQKNPTAFYLCASSIDWSSYEQYFGPGTRLTVT.

V gene TRBV6-6 combines with J gene TRBJ2-7; 9 nucleotides match TRBD1. The ends lost 5 bases at V and 4 bases at J; junction bases unmatched: 3. The CDR3 length is 13 residues. Germline V gene lookup returns CDR1 MNHNY and CDR2 SVGAGI (reference sequence). As DNA, the CDR3 is TGTGCCAGCAGTCATGACAGGGGGTACGAGCAGTACTTC. Translating it yields CASSHDRGYEQYF.

This chain uses TRBV19 with TRBJ2-3; D is undetermined. V shed 2 bases and J shed 4 bases, with 7 bases lying between them. Per germline, CDR1 LNHDA and CDR2 SQIVND (reference sequence). The CDR3 has 13 residues. The CDR3 bases are TGTGCCAGTAGTATAAGTTCGGCAGATACGCAGTATTTT. Its translation is CASSISSADTQYF.

The genes are TRBV10-2 and TRBJ2-7, with D possibly TRBD2 on 6 matching bases. Germline V CDR1 and CDR2: WSHSY, SAAADI. The V end lost 4 bases, the J end lost 5 bases, and 15 bases lay between the germline ends. The CDR3 covers 14 residues. CDR3 sequence reads: CASSGRAGTDEQYF. For the CDR3, the DNA is TGCGCCAGCAGTGGGCGGGCGGGAACAGACGAGCAGTACTTC.